These T cell receptor beta chains were read from a single sample in a study of identical twins. TCRdb reprocessed the 5' RACE reads via MiXCR and lists one record per CDR3 protein. This sample carries some 690,000 distinct CDR3 sequences, around 20% of them seen once, and the ten largest clones take approximately 4.5%. These data were likewise used in another study, on T cells expressing NK-cell markers.

The specimen was PBMCs. These receptors were collected from a young woman in good health. Each CDR3 is given with its conserved first and last residue. The D gene is left open where the match is weak. Clone size is not always given. Where it is, it says once, few, many or a class for expanded clones.

v_gene,j_gene,abundance,d_gene,CDR3nt,CDR3aa
TRBV20-1,TRBJ1-3,few,TRBD1,TGCAGTGCTCCAAAACAGGGGCTCGGCGGAAACACCATATATTTT,CSAPKQGLGGNTIYF
TRBV27,TRBJ1-1,NA,NA,TGTGCCAGCAGTTCCCTCAAGAGGGTCCTCAGGACCAACACTGAAGCTTTCTTT,CASSSLKRVLRTNTEAFF
TRBV27,TRBJ2-7,NA,NA,TGTGCCAGCAGTTTATCGAAGGGCGAGCAGTACTTC,CASSLSKGEQYF
TRBV12-3/TRBV12-4,TRBJ2-7,NA,NA,TGTGCCAGCAGTTTAGAGGGGCTCGAGCAGTACTTC,CASSLEGLEQYF
TRBV5-1,TRBJ2-2,many,NA,TGCGCCAGCCACCGGGACACCTACACCGGGGAGCTGTTTTTT,CASHRDTYTGELFF
TRBV10-3,TRBJ2-7,few,NA,TGTGCCATCAGTGAGTCGGGGGACGCGAGCTACGAGCAGTACTTC,CAISESGDASYEQYF
TRBV5-5,TRBJ2-3,NA,NA,TGTGCCAGCAGCTTGTTAACAGATAGAGCAGATACGCAGTATTTT,CASSLLTDRADTQYF
TRBV6-2/TRBV6-3,TRBJ2-7,NA,NA,TGTGCCACCTTGGACCCGGGGGAAATCTACGAGCAGTACTTC,CATLDPGEIYEQYF
TRBV10-3,TRBJ2-7,few,TRBD1,TGTGCCATCAGTGAGTCTGGGACAGGTCTAGGCTCCTACGAGCAGTACTTC,CAISESGTGLGSYEQYF
TRBV29-1,TRBJ1-2,few,TRBD1,TGCAGCGTTGAGACAGGGCCAACTAACTATGGCTACACCTTC,CSVETGPTNYGYTF
TRBV29-1,TRBJ2-7,many,TRBD1,TGCAGCGTCCGGGACAGGGGGATGACCTACGAGCAGTACTTC,CSVRDRGMTYEQYF
TRBV10-1,TRBJ2-5,NA,NA,TGCGCCAGCAGTGAGTTAGTAGCTTCGCCCCAGTACTTC,CASSELVASPQYF
TRBV4-3,TRBJ2-1,few,NA,TGCGCCAGCAGCCAAGAGTACCGGACCCGAGGGAACAATGAGCAGTTCTTC,CASSQEYRTRGNNEQFF
TRBV19,TRBJ2-1,few,TRBD2,TGTGCCAGTAGTAGGGGGATCATCTTAGCGGGGGGGCAGAATGAGCAGTTCTTC,CASSRGIILAGGQNEQFF
TRBV20-1,TRBJ2-5,NA,NA,TGCAGTGCCCTTAGTCTCCAAGAGACCCAGTACTTC,CSALSLQETQYF
TRBV11-2,TRBJ2-2,NA,NA,TGTGCCAGCAGCTTAGATCCCAGGAGGCCCACCGGGGAGCTGTTTTTT,CASSLDPRRPTGELFF
TRBV24-1,TRBJ1-5,NA,NA,TGTGCCACCGGCTCCCCAACAGGGTCCGGTCAGCCCCAGCATTTT,CATGSPTGSGQPQHF